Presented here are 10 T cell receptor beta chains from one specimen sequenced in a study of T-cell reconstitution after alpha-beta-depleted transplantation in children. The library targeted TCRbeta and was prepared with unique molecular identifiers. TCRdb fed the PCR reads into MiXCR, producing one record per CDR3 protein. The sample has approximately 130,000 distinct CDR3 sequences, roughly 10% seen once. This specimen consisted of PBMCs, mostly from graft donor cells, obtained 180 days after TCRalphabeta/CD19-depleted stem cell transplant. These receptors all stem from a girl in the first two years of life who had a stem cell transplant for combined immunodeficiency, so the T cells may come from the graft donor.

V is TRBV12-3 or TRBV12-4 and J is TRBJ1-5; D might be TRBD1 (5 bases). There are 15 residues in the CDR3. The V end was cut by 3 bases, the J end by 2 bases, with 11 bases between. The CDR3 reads CASSFSQGGNQPQHF. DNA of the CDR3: TGTGCCAGCAGTTTCTCGCAGGGAGGCAATCAGCCCCAGCATTTT.

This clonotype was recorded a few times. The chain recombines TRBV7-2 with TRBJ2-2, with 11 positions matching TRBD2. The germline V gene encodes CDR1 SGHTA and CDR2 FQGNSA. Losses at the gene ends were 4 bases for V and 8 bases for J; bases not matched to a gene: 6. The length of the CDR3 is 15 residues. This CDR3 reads CASSSSGRTTGELFF. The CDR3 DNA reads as TGTGCCAGCAGCTCTAGCGGGAGGACCACGGGGGAGCTGTTTTTT.

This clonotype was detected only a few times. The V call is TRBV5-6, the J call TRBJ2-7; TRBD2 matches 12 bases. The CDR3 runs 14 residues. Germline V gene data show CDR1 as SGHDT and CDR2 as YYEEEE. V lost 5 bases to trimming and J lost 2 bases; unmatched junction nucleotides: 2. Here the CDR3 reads CASSRLAGAYEQYF. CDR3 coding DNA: TGTGCCAGCAGTCGACTAGCGGGAGCCTACGAGCAGTACTTC.

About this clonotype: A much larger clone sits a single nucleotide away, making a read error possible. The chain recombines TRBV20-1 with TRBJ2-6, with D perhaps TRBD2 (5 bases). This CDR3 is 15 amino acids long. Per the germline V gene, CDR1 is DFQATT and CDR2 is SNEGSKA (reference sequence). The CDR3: CSASVGSSGDNVLTF. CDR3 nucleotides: TGCAGTGCTAGTGTTGGGAGCTCTGGGGACAACGTCCTGACTTTC.

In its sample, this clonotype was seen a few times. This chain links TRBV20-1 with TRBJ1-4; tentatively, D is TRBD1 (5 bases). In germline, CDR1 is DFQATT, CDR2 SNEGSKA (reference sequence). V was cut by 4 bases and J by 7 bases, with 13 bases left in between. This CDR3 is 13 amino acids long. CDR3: CSATPGRTEKLFF. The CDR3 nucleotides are TGCAGTGCTACCCCAGGGAGGACTGAAAAACTGTTTTTT.

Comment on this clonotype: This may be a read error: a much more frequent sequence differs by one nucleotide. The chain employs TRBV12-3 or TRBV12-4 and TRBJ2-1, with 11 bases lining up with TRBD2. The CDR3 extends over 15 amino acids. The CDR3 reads CASSLLAGGYNEKFF. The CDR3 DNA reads TGTGCCAGCAGTTTACTAGCGGGAGGCTACAATGAGAAGTTCTTC.

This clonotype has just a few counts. The CDR3 DNA follows: TGCAGTGCTAGAGTAAACCCTAGCGGGAGTTACAATGAGCAGTTCTTC. This codes for CSARVNPSGSYNEQFF. V gene TRBV20-1 combines with J gene TRBJ2-1; TRBD2 agrees at 10 bases. Germline CDR1 and CDR2: DFQATT and SNEGSKA (reference sequence). Unmatched junction bases numbered 7, after V lost 1 base and J lost 4 bases. The CDR3 consists of 16 residues.

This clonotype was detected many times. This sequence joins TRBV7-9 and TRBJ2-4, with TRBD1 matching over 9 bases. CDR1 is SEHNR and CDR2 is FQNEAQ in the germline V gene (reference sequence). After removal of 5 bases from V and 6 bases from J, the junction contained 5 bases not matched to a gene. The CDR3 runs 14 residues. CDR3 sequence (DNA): TGTGCCAGCAGCACAACAGGGGGCACAAACATTCAGTACTTC. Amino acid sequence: CASSTTGGTNIQYF.

CDR3 amino acids: CSVDFVGLAGSTDTQYF. In nucleotides, the CDR3 is TGCAGCGTTGACTTCGTCGGACTAGCGGGTAGCACAGATACGCAGTATTTT. The chain joins TRBV29-1 to TRBJ2-3, with 11 bases fitting TRBD2. Germline V gene data show CDR1 as SQVTM and CDR2 as ANQGSEA. V was pared by 3 bases and J by 0 bases, with 8 bases of the junction left unmatched. CDR3 length equals 17 residues.

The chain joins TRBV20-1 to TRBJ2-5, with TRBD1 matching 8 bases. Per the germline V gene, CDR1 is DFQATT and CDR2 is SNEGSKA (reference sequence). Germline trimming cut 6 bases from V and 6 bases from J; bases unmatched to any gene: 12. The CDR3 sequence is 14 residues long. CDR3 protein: CSAVLDRVEKTQYF. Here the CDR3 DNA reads TGCAGTGCCGTGTTGGACAGGGTGGAAAAGACCCAGTACTTC.